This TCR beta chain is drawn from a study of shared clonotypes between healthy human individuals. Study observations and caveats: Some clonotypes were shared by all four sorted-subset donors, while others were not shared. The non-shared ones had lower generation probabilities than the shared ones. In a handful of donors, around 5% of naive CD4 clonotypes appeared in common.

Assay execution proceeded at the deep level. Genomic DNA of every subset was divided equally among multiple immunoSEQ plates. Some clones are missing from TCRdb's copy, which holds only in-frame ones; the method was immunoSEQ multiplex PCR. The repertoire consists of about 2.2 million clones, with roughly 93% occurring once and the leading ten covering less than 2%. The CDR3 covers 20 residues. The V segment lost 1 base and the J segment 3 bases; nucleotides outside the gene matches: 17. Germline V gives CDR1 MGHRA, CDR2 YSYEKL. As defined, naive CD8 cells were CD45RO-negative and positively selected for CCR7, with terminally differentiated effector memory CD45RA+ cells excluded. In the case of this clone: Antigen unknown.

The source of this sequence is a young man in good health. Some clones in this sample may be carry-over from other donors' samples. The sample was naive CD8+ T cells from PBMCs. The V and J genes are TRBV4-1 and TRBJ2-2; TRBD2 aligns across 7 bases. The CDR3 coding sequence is TGCGCCAGCAGCCAAGTCGTTAGGACTAGAAGTGATTTATACACCGGGGAGCTGTTTTTT. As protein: CASSQVVRTRSDLYTGELFF.